These 7 T cell receptor beta chains share one sample of origin, sequenced in a study of cytomegalovirus exposure and HLA in healthy donors (dated by TCRdb to about 2017). The library was obtained by the immunoSEQ multiplex PCR assay. A mixture of 60 forward primers for TCR Vbeta segments and 13 reverse primers for TCR Jbeta segments was used in the multiplex PCR. The table comes from immuneACCESS by way of TCRdb, which keeps in-frame sequences with V and J called. Part of the clones is missing from these tables; in studies checked, under half for an unresolved V gene and the rest for unknown reasons. For this sample the table gives 73,000 or so clones, of which under 85% were detected only once. About 16% of the sample goes to the ten largest clones. The sequenced sample was PBMCs. The origin of the receptors is a woman between 35 and 50 years old in good health and CMV-seropositive.

V and J are TRBV4-1 and TRBJ2-7, with 8 bases identical to TRBD2. Germline CDR1 reads MGHRA; CDR2 reads YSYEKL. Trimming at V came to 1 base and at J to 6 bases, leaving 5 bases not matched to a gene. This CDR3 is 14 amino acids long. CDR3: CASSQVAGSGEQYF. CDR3 DNA sequence: TGCGCCAGCAGCCAAGTAGCGGGATCTGGCGAGCAGTACTTC.

CDR3 nucleotides: TGCGCCAGCAGCCAAGTAGGGGACGAGCAGTACTTC. Its translation: CASSQVGDEQYF. The rearrangement joins TRBV4-3 to TRBJ2-7, with D possibly matching TRBD1 (5 bases). The V gene's germline CDR1 is LGHNA and CDR2 YSLEER. V gave up 1 base and J gave up 5 bases, with 6 bases separating them. The CDR3 is 12 amino acids.

This chain uses TRBV27 with TRBJ2-5, with D perhaps TRBD1 (5 bases). CDR1 and CDR2 (germline): MNHEY, SMNVEV (reference sequence). Trimming pared 0 bases from V and 0 bases from J, leaving 14 bases between. The CDR3 totals 17 residues. The CDR3 protein is CASSLSFQGLYQETQYF. The CDR3, as DNA: TGTGCCAGCAGTTTATCGTTTCAGGGATTGTACCAAGAGACCCAGTACTTC.

This clone was seen only a few times. Without the conserved terminal phenylalanine or tryptophan, this CDR3 likely stems from a read error. The DNA is left out, because the CDR3 cannot be placed on it with certainty; the CDR3 is given as TCRdb lists it. This rearrangement joins TRBV5-1 to TRBJ1-1. The CDR3 has 14 residues if both end residues are counted. Germline assignment: CDR1 SGHRS and CDR2 YFSETQ. The CDR3 region is CASSLNAENTEAFV.

This chain connects TRBV7-2 to TRBJ2-3; the D is unclear. This CDR3 has 12 residues. The germline V and J ends were trimmed by 3 bases and 4 bases, with 5 bases remaining between them. CDR1 and CDR2 from the germline V gene are SGHTA and FQGNSA. CDR3: CASSFSSDTQYF. CDR3 bases: TGTGCCAGCAGCTTTTCGTCAGATACGCAGTATTTT.

This clone is labeled medium-sized. The chain links TRBV4-3 to TRBJ2-1, with D possibly being TRBD2 (5 bases). The CDR3 contains 16 residues. Trimming shortened V by 4 bases and J by 3 bases, and 16 bases separated the two germline ends. Germline assignment: CDR1 LGHNA and CDR2 YSLEER. This CDR3 reads CASSPTDEDFYNEQFF. The CDR3 DNA reads as TGCGCCAGCAGCCCTACGGACGAGGACTTCTACAATGAGCAGTTCTTC.

This clone appeared many times. V usage is TRBV4-2 and J usage is TRBJ2-7; 13 nucleotides line up with TRBD2. The ends lost 2 bases at V and 0 bases at J; junction bases unmatched: 1. Germline V CDR1 and CDR2: LGHNA, YNFKEQ. The CDR3 has 16 residues. CDR3 residues: CASSQTSGGASYEQYF. As DNA, the CDR3 is TGTGCCAGCAGCCAAACTAGCGGGGGGGCCTCCTACGAGCAGTACTTC.